This TCR beta chain was sequenced in a study of beta chain features in type 1 diabetes (dated by TCRdb to 2017 to 2018). Study-level background: Mean age, gender distribution, total cell number and subset yield did not differ between patients and healthy donors. A total of 90 million to 120 million sorted cells were examined across all samples, and a strong correlation was observed between cell number per subset and RNA yield. The study compared TCRB repertoires of sorted circulating CD4+ T cell subsets between recently diagnosed type 1 diabetes patients and matched healthy donors. Regulatory and stem cell-like memory subsets were isolated from only 8 patients and roughly 8 healthy donors, whereas naive and central memory subsets came from all 30 or so donors. On the study overall, not on this receptor specifically: In all four CD4+ subsets, TCRB CDR3 length was moderately but significantly shorter in type 1 diabetes patients. PCR may preferentially amplify shorter templates, but because patient and control samples were amplified and corrected together, any resulting skew would affect both groups equally. At VDJ recombination sites, type 1 diabetes patients had fewer insertions and more deleted nucleotides, which implies abnormalities in thymic rearrangement. Because cDNA rather than genomic DNA was sequenced, highly expressing activated cells could have been over-represented, although no difference in activation and CD3 levels was found between groups. The naive, central memory and regulatory TCRB repertoires appeared to resemble one another more closely among patients than among healthy donors. Because small numbers of individuals were included in the HLA sub-analyses, any influence of HLA type on TCRB rearrangement was left unresolved.

The entire isolated RNA was reverse transcribed using the High Capacity cDNA Reverse Transcription Kit, and thus expressed TCRB transcripts were sequenced. Deep immunoSEQ sequencing was performed on naive, central memory and regulatory T cell samples, with an average of approximately 3.9 million total reads per sample. Sorted cells were lysed in RLT buffer and RNA was extracted with DNase-treated RNeasy Micro or Mini kits, depending on cell number. Each cell subset was processed on its own to prevent cross-contamination, while patient and healthy donor samples were processed together. TCRB sequences were amplified from cDNA with the immunoSEQ multiplex PCR, producing 87-bp fragments spanning the CDR3 region. Sequencing of the amplicons was performed on the Illumina HiSeq platform. Turning to the authors' computational methods: PCR bias was computationally corrected using synthetic template baselines, reads within Hamming distance 2 were collapsed, and singletons that could not be merged were discarded. Reads were aligned against IMGT to assign V, D and J genes, CDR3 length and insertions or deletions at six rearrangement sites. Within each subset, clonotype counts were normalized to sorted cell number, after which true diversity and Gini coefficients were computed with the tcR R package. The overlap coefficient, calculated on TCRB nucleotide sequences, was used to quantify repertoire sharing. Out-of-frame TCRB sequences from naive cells were analyzed to stand in for the pre-selection repertoire. TCRdb provides this immuneACCESS table in a form limited to in-frame rearrangements. Some clones are lacking; in checked studies, under half of them reflect an unresolved V gene, and why the rest are absent is not known. V and J calls and clone size are copied from that table; D and trimming were computed from the DNA. This sample gives hundreds of thousands of clones in total; 11% to 15% of them show up just once. Roughly 0.04% of the sample lies in the top ten.

Each donor gave one peripheral blood draw, averaging approximately 110 mL, which was collected into heparinised tubes. Naive, central memory, regulatory and stem cell-like memory CD4+ T cells were sorted on a BD FACSAria II using a panel including CD45RO, CCR7, CD25, CD127, CD95 and CD27. All sorted populations exceeded 98% purity. PBMCs were isolated immediately by Lymphoprep density gradient centrifugation and stained directly without culture. So that batch effects would be minimized, each experiment stained and sorted samples in pairs, pairing one healthy donor with one patient. This clone was seen more than once but under ten times. This receptor's antigen is unknown. No base quality information exists; no much larger clone differs at one position. V is cut back by 1 base and J by 0 bases, with 2 bases in the junction unmatched. Its CDR3 holds 15 amino acids, cysteine through phenylalanine. Solely the CDR3 DNA is kept, with 45 bases framed from the first base. In the germline V gene (reference sequence), CDR1 corresponds to GTSNPN and CDR2 to SVGIG.

The chain uses TRBV30 and TRBJ1-4; 7 bases in the junction line up with TRBD1. This clonotype was sampled from a man between 18 and 35 years old with type 1 diabetes. Sequencing was carried out using naive CD4+ T cells from blood. The cell subset or site label of this sample denotes: true naive CD4+ T cells. Read as DNA, the sequence is TGTGCCTGGAGTGGGGGACAGTCAACTAATGAAAAACTGTTTTTT. Its protein product is CAWSGGQSTNEKLFF.